This T cell receptor (beta chain) appears in the sequencing data of a study of blood T cell repertoires in COVID-19. Study-wide context: Sites across the United States, Italy and Spain contributed samples from acute and convalescent COVID-19. T cells, B-cell-depleted T cells, or PBMCs supplied cDNA or gDNA.

The germline CDR1 and CDR2 sequences are MNHEY and SVGAGI. This CDR3 spans 15 amino acids. With V trimmed by 4 bases and J by 6 bases, 11 bases remained unmatched. Original data processing: Amplification from reference gene primers served as the basis for estimated nucleated cell counts. The data were produced by immunoSEQ multiplex PCR, yet TCRdb's version contains in-frame clones alone and is incomplete. V and J calls and clone size follow that table, whereas D and trimming were derived from the DNA. The table lists around 200,000 clones, approximately 90% of them singletons, with roughly 0.85% in the top ten.

V usage is TRBV6-5 and J usage is TRBJ2-5; 7 nucleotides align to TRBD1. Material: peripheral blood. The receptor was derived from a woman younger than 30 who had recovered from COVID-19. The CDR3 spells CASSSDRARGQTQYF. Here the CDR3 DNA reads TGTGCCAGCAGTTCCGACAGGGCTCGCGGTCAGACCCAGTACTTC.